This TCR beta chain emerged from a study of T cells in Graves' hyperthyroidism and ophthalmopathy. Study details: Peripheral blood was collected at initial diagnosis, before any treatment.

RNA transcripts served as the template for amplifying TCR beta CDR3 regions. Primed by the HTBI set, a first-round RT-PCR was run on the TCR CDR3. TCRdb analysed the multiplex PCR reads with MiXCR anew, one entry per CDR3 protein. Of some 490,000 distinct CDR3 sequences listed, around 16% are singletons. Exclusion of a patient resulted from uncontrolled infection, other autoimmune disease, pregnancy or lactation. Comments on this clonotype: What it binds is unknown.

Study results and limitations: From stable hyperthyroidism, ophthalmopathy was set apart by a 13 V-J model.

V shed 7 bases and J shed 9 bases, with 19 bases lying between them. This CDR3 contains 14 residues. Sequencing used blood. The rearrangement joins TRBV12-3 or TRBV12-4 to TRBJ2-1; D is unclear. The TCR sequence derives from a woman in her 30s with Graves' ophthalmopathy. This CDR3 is CASTTLGSPREQFF. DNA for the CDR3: TGTGCCAGCACTACCCTGGGAAGTCCGCGTGAGCAGTTCTTC.